A selection of T cell receptor beta chains follows, all from one sample in a study of shared clonotypes between healthy human individuals. This table comes from immunoSEQ multiplex PCR, and its TCRdb copy is limited to in-frame clones, with some not included. The sample shows hundreds of thousands of clones, roughly nine tenths of them seen only once. Specimen: naive CD8+ T cells sorted from blood. Receptor source: a man aged 25 to 40 in good health. Each CDR3 is given with its conserved first and last residue. D genes are given only for firm matches. Only some rows state a clone size, as once, few, many or a class for expanded clones.

>NA|TRBV4-3|TRBJ2-1|NA
TGCGCCAGCAGCCAAGATAACAGCGGAGCCACACACGGCAATGAGCAGTTCTTC
CASSQDNSGATHGNEQFF
>NA|TRBV27|TRBJ2-5|NA
TGTGCCAGCAGCCGACCGGGACTTAGAGAGACCCAGTACTTC
CASSRPGLRETQYF
>NA|TRBV7-9|TRBJ2-7|NA
TGTGCCAGCAGCAGACCGAGCTCCTACGAGCAGTACTTC
CASSRPSSYEQYF
>NA|TRBV4-1|TRBJ2-7|NA
TGCGCCAGCAGCCAAACTCTGCAAGGCGGCTACGAGCAGTACTTC
CASSQTLQGGYEQYF
>NA|TRBV7-9|TRBJ2-1|NA
TGTGCCAGCAGCCGATTATTCGATGAGCAGTTCTTC
CASSRLFDEQFF
>NA|TRBV7-9|TRBJ2-7|NA
TGTGCCAGCAGCTCACCAAGACTGGGGCAGTACTTC
CASSSPRLGQYF
>NA|TRBV5-6|TRBJ2-1|NA
TGTGCCAGCAGCCGGCCTAGCGTCGACAATGAGCAGTTCTTC
CASSRPSVDNEQFF
>TRBD1|TRBV19|TRBJ2-2|NA
TGTGCCATGAAAGGACAGGGGTATACCGGGGAGCTGTTTTTT
CAMKGQGYTGELFF
>NA|TRBV9|TRBJ1-2|NA
TGTGCCAGCAGCCCCAACTCCCCAGGGTATAGAGGCTACACCTTC
CASSPNSPGYRGYTF
>TRBD2|TRBV7-9|TRBJ2-7|NA
TGTGCCAGCACGCAATTAGCGGGAGTCTACGAGCAGTACTTC
CASTQLAGVYEQYF
>TRBD2|TRBV5-5|TRBJ2-3|NA
TGTGCCAGCAGCTGGCAACTAGCGGGCCTGTTCCCAGATACGCAGTATTTT
CASSWQLAGLFPDTQYF
>NA|TRBV6-6|TRBJ2-3|NA
TGTGCCAGCAGTTGGGACATCAGCACAGATACGCAGTATTTT
CASSWDISTDTQYF
>NA|TRBV7-9|TRBJ2-2|NA
TGTGCCAGCAGCTTATTGAGGGGGAACACCGGGGAGCTGTTTTTT
CASSLLRGNTGELFF
>NA|TRBV15|TRBJ1-5|NA
TGTGCCACCGAGACAGACAATCAGCCCCAGCATTTT
CATETDNQPQHF
>NA|TRBV19|TRBJ2-7|NA
TGTGCCAGTAGTATAGCAAGCGTGAGGGAGCAGTACTTC
CASSIASVREQYF
>NA|TRBV19|TRBJ2-7|NA
TGTGCCAGTAGTTCCACCCTTGACAGAACAAAACCCTACGAGCAGTACTTC
CASSSTLDRTKPYEQYF
>TRBD1|TRBV6-1|TRBJ2-5|NA
TGTGCCAGCAGTGAACTAGGGACAGGGATAGAGACCCAGTACTTC
CASSELGTGIETQYF
>TRBD1|TRBV30|TRBJ2-7|NA
TGTGCCTGGAGCCCCGGGACAGGGACCTACGAGCAGTACTTC
CAWSPGTGTYEQYF
>NA|TRBV7-3|TRBJ2-3|once
TGTGCCAGCAGCTCCCTTTCGGGGAGTGGGACAGATACGCAGTATTTT
CASSSLSGSGTDTQYF
>NA|TRBV28|TRBJ2-7|once
TGTGCCAGCAGTTTACCTGGAGAGGTCTACGAGCAGTACTTC
CASSLPGEVYEQYF
>TRBD1|TRBV27|TRBJ1-2|NA
TGTGCCAGCAGTTCTTCAGGGGGCGGCGGCTACACCTTC
CASSSSGGGGYTF
>TRBD2|TRBV19|TRBJ2-1|NA
TGTGCTTCCGCGGGAGTAGCCTACAATGAGCAGTTCTTC
CASAGVAYNEQFF
>TRBD2|TRBV29-1|TRBJ2-7|once
TGCAGCGTTCTTAGCGGGAGGAGATACGAGCAGTACTTC
CSVLSGRRYEQYF
>NA|TRBV7-6|TRBJ1-5|NA
TGTGCCAGCAGCTTACGGGGGAGGGGAAGCAATCAGCCCCAGCATTTT
CASSLRGRGSNQPQHF
>NA|TRBV29-1|TRBJ2-2|NA
TGCAGCGTTGAAAGGACCGGGGAGCTGTTTTTT
CSVERTGELFF
>NA|TRBV7-9|TRBJ2-7|NA
TGTGCCAGCAGCTTCGGGTCCTACGAGCAGTACTTC
CASSFGSYEQYF
>NA|TRBV30|TRBJ1-2|NA
TGTGCCTGGAGTGCGTTAGGGGCTAACTATGGCTACACCTTC
CAWSALGANYGYTF
>NA|TRBV4-1|TRBJ2-7|NA
TGCGCCAGCAGCCAACCCTCGGGCCGGAATAGCCGGTCCTACGAGCAGTACTTC
CASSQPSGRNSRSYEQYF
>NA|TRBV9|TRBJ2-5|NA
TGTGCCAGCAGCGAGGGGGGAACTAGGTCGGAGACCCAGTACTTC
CASSEGGTRSETQYF
>TRBD2|TRBV4-3|TRBJ2-1|NA
TGCGCCAGCAGCCAAGATGGGTGGCTAGCGGGACGATCCTACAATGAGCAGTTCTTC
CASSQDGWLAGRSYNEQFF
>NA|TRBV4-3|TRBJ2-1|NA
TGCGCCAGCAGCCAAGATTTTCCACAAAACTCCTACAATGAGCAGTTCTTC
CASSQDFPQNSYNEQFF
>TRBD2|TRBV29-1|TRBJ2-7|NA
TGCGCGATAGCGGGAGGGCCCTACGAGCAGTACTTC
CAIAGGPYEQYF